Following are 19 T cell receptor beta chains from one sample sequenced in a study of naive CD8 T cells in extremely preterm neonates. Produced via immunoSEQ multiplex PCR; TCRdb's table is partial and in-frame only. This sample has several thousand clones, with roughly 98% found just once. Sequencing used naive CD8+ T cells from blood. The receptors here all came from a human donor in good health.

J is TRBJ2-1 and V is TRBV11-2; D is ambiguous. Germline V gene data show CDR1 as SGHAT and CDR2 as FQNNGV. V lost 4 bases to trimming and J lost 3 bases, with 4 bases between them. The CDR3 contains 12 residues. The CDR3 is CASSSNYNEQFF. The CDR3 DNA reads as TGTGCCAGCAGCTCAAACTACAATGAGCAGTTCTTC.

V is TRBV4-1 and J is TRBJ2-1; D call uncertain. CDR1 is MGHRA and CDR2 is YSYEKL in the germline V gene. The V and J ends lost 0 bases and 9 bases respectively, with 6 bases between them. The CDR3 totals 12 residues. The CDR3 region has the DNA TGCGCCAGCAGCCAAGATAGTGGTGAGCAGTTCTTC. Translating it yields CASSQDSGEQFF.

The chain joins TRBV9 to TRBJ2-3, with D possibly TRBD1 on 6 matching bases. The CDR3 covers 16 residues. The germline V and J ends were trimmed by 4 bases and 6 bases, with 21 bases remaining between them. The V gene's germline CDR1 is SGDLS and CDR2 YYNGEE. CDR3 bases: TGTGCCAGCAGCCCAGGATGGGGGACACTAAGGGATACGCAGTATTTT. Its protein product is CASSPGWGTLRDTQYF.

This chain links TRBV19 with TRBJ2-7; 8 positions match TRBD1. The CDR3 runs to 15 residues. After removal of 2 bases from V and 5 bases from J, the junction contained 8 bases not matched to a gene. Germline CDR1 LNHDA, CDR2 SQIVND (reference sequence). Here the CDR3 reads CASSIPGQGRHEQYF. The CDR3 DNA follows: TGTGCCAGTAGTATACCCGGACAGGGTCGTCACGAGCAGTACTTC.

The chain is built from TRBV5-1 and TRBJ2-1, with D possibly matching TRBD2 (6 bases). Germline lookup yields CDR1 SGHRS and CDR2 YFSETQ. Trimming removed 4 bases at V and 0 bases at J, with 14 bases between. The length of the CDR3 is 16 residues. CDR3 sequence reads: CASSKGLTLSYNEQFF. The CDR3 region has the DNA TGCGCCAGCAGCAAGGGACTCACACTCTCCTACAATGAGCAGTTCTTC.

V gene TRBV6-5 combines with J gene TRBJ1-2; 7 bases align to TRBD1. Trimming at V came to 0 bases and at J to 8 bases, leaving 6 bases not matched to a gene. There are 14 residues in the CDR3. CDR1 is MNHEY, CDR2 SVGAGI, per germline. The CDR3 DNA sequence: TGTGCCAGCAGTTACTCGACAGGGCAGGGCGGCTACACCTTC. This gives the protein CASSYSTGQGGYTF.

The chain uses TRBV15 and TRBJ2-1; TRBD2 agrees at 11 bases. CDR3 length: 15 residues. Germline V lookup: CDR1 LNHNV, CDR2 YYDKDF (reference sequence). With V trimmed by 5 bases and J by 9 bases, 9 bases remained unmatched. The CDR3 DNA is TGTGCCACCAGCCCACCACTAGCGGGAGTCCCTGAGCAGTTCTTC. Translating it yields CATSPPLAGVPEQFF. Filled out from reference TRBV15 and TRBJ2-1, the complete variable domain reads DAMVIQNPRYQVTQFGKPVTLSCSQTLNHNVMYWYQQKSSQAPKLLFHYYDKDFNNEADTPDNFQSRRPNTSFCFLDIRSPGLGDTAMYLCATSPPLAGVPEQFFGPGTRLTVL.

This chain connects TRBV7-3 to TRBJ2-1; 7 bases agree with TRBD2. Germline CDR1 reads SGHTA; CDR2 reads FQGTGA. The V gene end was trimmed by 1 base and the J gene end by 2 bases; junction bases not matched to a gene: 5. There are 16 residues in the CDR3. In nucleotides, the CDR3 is TGTGCCAGCAGCTTAAGTGCGGGAGCGGCCTACAATGAGCAGTTCTTC. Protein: CASSLSAGAAYNEQFF.

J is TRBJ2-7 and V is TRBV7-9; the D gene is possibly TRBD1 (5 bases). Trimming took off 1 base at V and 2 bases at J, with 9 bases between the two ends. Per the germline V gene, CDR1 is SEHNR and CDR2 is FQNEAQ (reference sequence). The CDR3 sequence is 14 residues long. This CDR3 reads CASSLVDSTYEQYF. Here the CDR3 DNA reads TGTGCCAGCAGCTTAGTCGACAGTACCTACGAGCAGTACTTC.

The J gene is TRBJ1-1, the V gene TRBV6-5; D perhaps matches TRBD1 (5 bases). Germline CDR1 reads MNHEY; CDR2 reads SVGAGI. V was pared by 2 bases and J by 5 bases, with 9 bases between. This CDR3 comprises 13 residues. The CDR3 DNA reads TGTGCCAGCAGTTACACGGGGGTTACTGAAGCTTTCTTT. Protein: CASSYTGVTEAFF.

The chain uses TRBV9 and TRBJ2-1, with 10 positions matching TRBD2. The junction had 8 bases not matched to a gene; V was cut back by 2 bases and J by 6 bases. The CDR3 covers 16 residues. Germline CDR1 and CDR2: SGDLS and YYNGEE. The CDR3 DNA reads TGTGCCAGCAGCGTCAGACTAGCGGGCCTAATCAATGAGCAGTTCTTC. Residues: CASSVRLAGLINEQFF. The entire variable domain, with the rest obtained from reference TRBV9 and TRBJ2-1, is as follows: DSGVTQTPKHLITATGQRVTLRCSPRSGDLSVYWYQQSLDQGLQFLIQYYNGEERAKGNILERFSAQQFPDLHSELNLSSLELGDSALYFCASSVRLAGLINEQFFGPGTRLTVL.

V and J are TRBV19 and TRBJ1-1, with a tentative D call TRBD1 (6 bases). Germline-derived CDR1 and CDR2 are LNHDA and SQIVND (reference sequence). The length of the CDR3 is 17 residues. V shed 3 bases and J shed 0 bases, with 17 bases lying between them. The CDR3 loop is CASSIAGTGPMNTEAFF. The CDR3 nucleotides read TGTGCCAGTAGTATCGCCGGAACAGGGCCAATGAACACTGAAGCTTTCTTT.

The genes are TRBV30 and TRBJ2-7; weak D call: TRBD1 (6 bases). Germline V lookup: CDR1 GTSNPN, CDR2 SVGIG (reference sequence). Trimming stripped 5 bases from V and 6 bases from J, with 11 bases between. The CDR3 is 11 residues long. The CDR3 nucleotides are TGTGCCTGGGCCCACAGGGCCGAGCAGTACTTC. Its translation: CAWAHRAEQYF.

The CDR3 loop is CATSRVGRDRESYEQYF. In DNA form, the CDR3 reads TGTGCCACCAGCAGAGTTGGCCGGGACAGGGAATCCTACGAGCAGTACTTC. This chain links TRBV15 with TRBJ2-7; 9 bases align to TRBD1. Per the germline V gene, CDR1 is LNHNV and CDR2 is YYDKDF (reference sequence). CDR3 size: 17 residues. The V and J ends lost 1 base and 1 base, in that order; junction bases with no gene match: 8.

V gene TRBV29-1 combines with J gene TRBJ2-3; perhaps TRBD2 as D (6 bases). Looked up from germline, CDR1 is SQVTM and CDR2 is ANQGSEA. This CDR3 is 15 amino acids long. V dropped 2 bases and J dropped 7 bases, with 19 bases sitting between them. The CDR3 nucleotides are TGCAGCGTTGAATTGGCCAGAACCGCGGGATATACGCAGTATTTT. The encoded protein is CSVELARTAGYTQYF.

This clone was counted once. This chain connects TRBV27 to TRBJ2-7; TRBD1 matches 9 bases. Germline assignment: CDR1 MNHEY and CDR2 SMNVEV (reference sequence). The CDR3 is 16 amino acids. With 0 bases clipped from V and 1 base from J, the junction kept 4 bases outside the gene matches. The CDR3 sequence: CASSLSTGGSSYEQYF. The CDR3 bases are TGTGCCAGCAGTTTATCGACAGGGGGGAGTTCCTACGAGCAGTACTTC.

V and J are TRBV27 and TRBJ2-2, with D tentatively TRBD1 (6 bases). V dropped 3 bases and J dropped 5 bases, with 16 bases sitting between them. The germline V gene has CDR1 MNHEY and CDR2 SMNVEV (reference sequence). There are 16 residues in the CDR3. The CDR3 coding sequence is TGTGCCAGCAGTTTCTCGGCAGGGGAAAAAACCGGGGAGCTGTTTTTT. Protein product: CASSFSAGEKTGELFF.

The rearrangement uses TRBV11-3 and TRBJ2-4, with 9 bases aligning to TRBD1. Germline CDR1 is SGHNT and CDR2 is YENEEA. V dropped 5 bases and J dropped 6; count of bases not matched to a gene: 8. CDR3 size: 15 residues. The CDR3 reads CASSQTGTGRNIQYF. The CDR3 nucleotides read TGTGCCAGCAGCCAGACCGGGACAGGGAGAAACATTCAGTACTTC.

The CDR3 region is CASTLGDNEQFF. The CDR3 DNA is TGTGCCAGCACCCTAGGGGACAATGAGCAGTTCTTC. The chain joins TRBV28 to TRBJ2-1; tentative D call: TRBD1 (5 bases). Trimming pared 7 bases from V and 5 bases from J, leaving 9 bases between. The CDR3 runs 12 residues. Looked up from germline, CDR1 is MDHEN and CDR2 is SYDVKM.